This T cell receptor beta chain was recovered during a study of blood T cell repertoires in COVID-19. For the study at large: Sites across the United States, Italy and Spain contributed samples from acute and convalescent COVID-19.

The CDR3 runs to 15 residues. The ends were cut back, 1 base at V and 2 bases at J, with 11 bases in the middle. The germline CDR1 and CDR2 sequences are MNHNS and SASEGT. As handled by the study authors: Estimates of nucleated cell counts were drawn from the amplification of reference gene primers. Profiling relied on immunoSEQ multiplex PCR, and the TCRdb table lists in-frame clones only, not all of them. V and J calls and clone size are given by that table; D and trimming were obtained from the DNA. The data show 230,000 or so clones, 75% to 85% seen once. This sequence originates from a woman in her thirties or forties who had recovered from COVID-19. The V and J genes are TRBV6-1 and TRBJ1-1; D ambiguous. The sample taken for sequencing was peripheral blood. CDR3 nucleotides: TGTGCCAGCAGTGAAGGGTTGGAGCTAAACACTGAAGCTTTCTTT. As protein: CASSEGLELNTEAFF.